Presented here are 32 T cell receptor beta chains from one specimen sequenced in a study of cytomegalovirus exposure and HLA in healthy donors. 13 Jbeta primers and 60 Vbeta primers were used for the PCR. Assay used: immunoSEQ multiplex PCR; TCRdb lists only in-frame clones, some missing. The data hold about 110,000 clones, with more than 70% observed a single time. Sequencing was carried out using PBMCs. The receptor set was obtained from a woman in her fifties or sixties in good health and CMV-seropositive.

This clone has a handful of counts. The V and J genes are TRBV28 and TRBJ1-5; maybe TRBD1 (5 bases). The germline gives CDR1 MDHEN, CDR2 SYDVKM. Trimming left V 4 bases short and J 1 base short, with 5 bases between. The CDR3 covers 13 residues. The CDR3 nucleotides read TGTGCCAGCAGTTGGGGCAGCAATCAGCCCCAGCATTTT. It codes for CASSWGSNQPQHF. The whole variable domain, remainder taken from reference TRBV28 and TRBJ1-5, is DVKVTQSSRYLVKRTGEKVFLECVQDMDHENMFWYRQDPGLGLRLIYFSYDVKMKEKGDIPEGYSVSREKKERFSLILESASTNQTSMYLCASSWGSNQPQHFGDGTRLSIL.

The V call is TRBV27, the J call TRBJ2-1; unclear D gene. Germline loops: CDR1 MNHEY, CDR2 SMNVEV (reference sequence). The CDR3 covers 14 residues. V lost 6 bases to trimming and J lost 0 bases, with 9 bases between them. CDR3 loop: CASRRLSSYNEQFF. The CDR3 coding sequence is TGTGCCAGCAGGCGCCTTAGCTCCTACAATGAGCAGTTCTTC.

The J gene is TRBJ2-5, the V gene TRBV28; 7 bases map to TRBD1. With V trimmed by 7 bases and J by 5 bases, 13 bases remained unmatched. This CDR3 is 15 amino acids long. CDR1 is MDHEN, CDR2 SYDVKM, per germline. The CDR3 nucleotides read TGTGCCAGCATTCTTTTGAGGGGGCGGCGTGAGACCCAGTACTTC. Amino acids: CASILLRGRRETQYF.

The rearrangement uses TRBV5-4 and TRBJ2-7; D may be TRBD2 (6 bases). The CDR3 totals 14 residues. V was shortened by 2 bases and J by 2 bases, with 11 bases between the two germline ends. CDR1 is SGHNT, CDR2 YYREEE, per germline (reference sequence). CDR3 coding DNA: TGTGCCAGCAGCTTCGGGAGCGGAACCTACGAGCAGTACTTC. This codes for CASSFGSGTYEQYF.

The rearrangement links TRBV6-6 to TRBJ2-1; D is possibly TRBD1 (6 bases). The length of the CDR3 is 12 residues. The V end lost 6 bases, the J end lost 5 bases, and 8 bases lay between the germline ends. Looked up from germline, CDR1 is MNHNY and CDR2 is SVGAGI (reference sequence). The CDR3 coding sequence is TGTGCCAGCAGCCCAGGGGACAATGAGCAGTTCTTC. Translation gives CASSPGDNEQFF.

Concerning this clone itself: The junction departs from germline at one end; a sequencing error may be responsible. The V call is TRBV29-1, the J call TRBJ2-1; a possible D gene is TRBD2 (6 bases). The CDR3 length is 17 residues. Germline V gene lookup returns CDR1 SQVTM and CDR2 ANQGSEA. CDR3: CSVEGTTQTASCNEQFF. The CDR3 bases are TGCAGCGTTGAAGGGACTACCCAAACGGCGTCCTGCAATGAGCAGTTCTTC.

This chain links TRBV7-8 with TRBJ1-1; D is perhaps TRBD1 (6 bases). The CDR3 sequence is 14 residues long. Germline CDR1 and CDR2: SGHVS and FQNEAQ. V lost 5 bases, J lost 9 bases, and 19 bases lay in between. The chain's CDR3 is CASSPTQGSSQAFF. The DNA for the CDR3 is TGTGCCAGCAGCCCAACACAGGGCTCGTCTCAAGCTTTCTTT.

This chain connects TRBV5-1 to TRBJ2-7, with 9 positions matching TRBD1. V lost 4 bases, J lost 6 bases, and 5 bases stayed unmatched. Germline CDR1 SGHRS, CDR2 YFSETQ. The length of the CDR3 is 13 residues. The CDR3 sequence: CASSDGTGFEQYF. CDR3 DNA: TGCGCCAGCAGCGACGGGACAGGGTTCGAGCAGTACTTC.

The genes are TRBV6-1 and TRBJ2-1; possibly TRBD2 for D (5 bases). The CDR3 is made up of 14 amino acids. Trimming stripped 4 bases from V and 5 bases from J, with 12 bases between. Germline lookup yields CDR1 MNHNS and CDR2 SASEGT. In nucleotides, the CDR3 is TGTGCCAGCAGTGGCTGGGCGGAGGACAATGAGCAGTTCTTC. Residues: CASSGWAEDNEQFF.

This chain connects TRBV6-1 to TRBJ1-2, with no clear D. There are 11 residues in the CDR3. Germline CDR1 reads MNHNS; CDR2 reads SASEGT. Trimming removed 6 bases at V and 2 bases at J, with 4 bases between. The CDR3 coding sequence is TGTGCCAGCAGCGAGAACTATGGCTACACCTTC. Amino acid sequence: CASSENYGYTF.

This chain connects TRBV5-1 to TRBJ2-7; D is possibly TRBD1 (7 bases). The V end lost 2 bases, the J end lost 7 bases, and 22 bases lay between the germline ends. Per the germline V gene, CDR1 is SGHRS and CDR2 is YFSETQ. The CDR3 has 16 amino acids. CDR3 in amino acids: CASSLMSGGGAGEQYF. The CDR3 DNA sequence: TGCGCCAGCAGCTTAATGTCTGGAGGGGGCGCGGGGGAGCAGTACTTC. Together with reference TRBV5-1 and TRBJ2-7, the CDR3 gives the full variable domain: KAGVTQTPRYLIKTRGQQVTLSCSPISGHRSVSWYQQTPGQGLQFLFEYFSETQRNKGNFPGRFSGRQFSNSRSEMNVSTLELGDSALYLCASSLMSGGGAGEQYFGPGTRLTVT.

J is TRBJ2-1 and V is TRBV25-1, with 10 bases identical to TRBD2. CDR1 and CDR2 (germline): MGHDK, SYGVNS. This CDR3 is 17 amino acids long. V lost 3 bases to trimming and J lost 8 bases; unmatched junction nucleotides: 13. CDR3 nucleotide sequence: TGTGCCAGCAGTGATCTGCAGGGAGCGGGAGGGAGCCATGAGCAGTTCTTC. Amino acid sequence: CASSDLQGAGGSHEQFF.

The chain has TRBV28 and TRBJ1-3, with unresolved D. This CDR3 spans 17 amino acids. Germline-derived CDR1 and CDR2 are MDHEN and SYDVKM. V lost 4 bases to trimming and J lost 0 bases, with 16 bases between them. The CDR3 sequence: CASSSSGRTRSGNTIYF. DNA for the CDR3: TGTGCCAGCAGTTCGTCAGGCAGAACCCGCTCTGGAAACACCATATATTTT.

The V gene is TRBV7-3, the J gene TRBJ2-2, with unresolved D. Germline loops: CDR1 SGHTA, CDR2 FQGTGA. Trimming shortened V by 5 bases and J by 0 bases, and 13 bases separated the two germline ends. The CDR3 contains 16 residues. The chain's CDR3 is CASSPQLPTNTGELFF. As DNA, the CDR3 is TGTGCCAGCAGCCCCCAGTTACCGACGAACACCGGGGAGCTGTTTTTT.

The table lists this clone with a few counts. V and J are TRBV5-1 and TRBJ2-1; D perhaps matches TRBD1 (6 bases). Per germline, CDR1 SGHRS and CDR2 YFSETQ. The CDR3 totals 14 residues. V lost 3 bases, J lost 9 bases, and 16 bases lay in between. CDR3 coding DNA: TGCGCCAGCAGCTCCTACAGGGTAGGCACTGAGCAGTTCTTC. Its protein is CASSSYRVGTEQFF.

The chain is built from TRBV28 and TRBJ2-1; 9 positions agree with TRBD1. The CDR3 sequence is 19 residues long. Losses at the gene ends were 6 bases for V and 5 bases for J; bases not matched to a gene: 20. Per germline, CDR1 MDHEN and CDR2 SYDVKM. The CDR3 here is CASSPHRGTGLFKHNEQFF. In DNA form, the CDR3 reads TGTGCCAGCAGCCCCCACCGCGGGACAGGGTTGTTTAAGCACAATGAGCAGTTCTTC.

A note on this clone: Other nucleotide sequences in the sample specify the same CDR3. The V and J genes are TRBV10-3 and TRBJ1-5; possible D gene TRBD1, 5 bases. Germline lookup yields CDR1 ENHRY and CDR2 SYGVKD. The CDR3 is 13 residues long. V lost 4 bases to trimming and J lost 7 bases, with 11 bases between them. The CDR3 region is CAISGGGDQPQHF. CDR3 sequence (DNA): TGTGCCATCAGTGGCGGGGGGGACCAGCCCCAGCATTTT.

The genes are TRBV29-1 and TRBJ1-1; the match to TRBD1 covers 8 bases. Germline V gene lookup returns CDR1 SQVTM and CDR2 ANQGSEA. This CDR3 is 14 amino acids long. V shed 5 bases and J 0 bases; nucleotides not matched to a gene: 5. The chain's CDR3 is CSVRQGPLNTEAFF. CDR3 nucleotide sequence: TGCAGCGTTCGACAGGGGCCCTTGAACACTGAAGCTTTCTTT.

The chain carries TRBV13 and TRBJ1-1; a weak D match, TRBD1 (5 bases). The V gene lost 5 bases and the J gene lost 6 bases, with 13 bases spanning the gap. Germline V CDR1 and CDR2: PRHDT, FYEKMQ (reference sequence). This CDR3 is 13 amino acids long. The CDR3 loop is CASSPGGVAEAFF. The CDR3 DNA sequence: TGTGCCAGCAGCCCCGGGGGGGTGGCTGAAGCTTTCTTT.

The CDR3 DNA reads TGTGCCAGCAGTGCTCTGAGTGAGCAGTTCTTC. This codes for CASSALSEQFF. The V call is TRBV6-1, the J call TRBJ2-1; D gene ambiguous. This CDR3 region has 11 residues. Trimming took 4 bases from V and 9 from J, leaving 7 bases between them. CDR1 and CDR2 from the germline V gene are MNHNS and SASEGT.

This clone was counted a few times. J is TRBJ2-7 and V is TRBV11-2; 7 positions agree with TRBD1. Germline CDR1 reads SGHAT; CDR2 reads FQNNGV. J gave up 6 bases and V 4 bases, and 15 bases lay outside the gene matches. CDR3 length equals 16 residues. The CDR3 sequence: CASSSTTGARLFEQYF. CDR3 coding DNA: TGTGCCAGCAGCTCAACAACAGGGGCGCGATTGTTCGAGCAGTACTTC.

The chain uses TRBV2 and TRBJ2-7; D not resolved. Germline V gene data show CDR1 as SNHLY and CDR2 as FYNNEI. CDR3 length: 12 amino acids. Trimming stripped 3 bases from V and 3 bases from J, with 6 bases between. The CDR3: CASSERGYEQYF. The CDR3 bases are TGTGCCAGCAGTGAGCGCGGCTACGAGCAGTACTTC.

The V gene is TRBV27, the J gene TRBJ2-1, with D perhaps TRBD2 (5 bases). V was trimmed by 6 bases and J by 6 bases, leaving 18 bases between them. The CDR3 totals 15 residues. From germline, CDR1 is MNHEY and CDR2 SMNVEV (reference sequence). This CDR3 is CASRPRGTGINEQFF. The CDR3 DNA follows: TGTGCCAGCAGACCCCGGGGTACCGGGATCAATGAGCAGTTCTTC.

The chain carries TRBV29-1 and TRBJ2-7; D gene unclear. The germline CDR1 and CDR2 sequences are SQVTM and ANQGSEA. This CDR3 spans 13 amino acids. V dropped 0 bases and J dropped 0 bases, with 6 bases sitting between them. The CDR3, as DNA: TGCAGCGTTGAAGATAGGAGCTCCTACGAGCAGTACTTC. Protein sequence: CSVEDRSSYEQYF.

The chain links TRBV5-1 to TRBJ2-5, with D hard to call. There are 11 residues in the CDR3. Germline-derived CDR1 and CDR2 are SGHRS and YFSETQ. Trimming took 5 bases from V and 2 from J, leaving 4 bases between them. CDR3 residues: CASRSQETQYF. CDR3 sequence (DNA): TGCGCCAGCAGATCGCAAGAGACCCAGTACTTC.

This chain links TRBV2 with TRBJ2-1; 14 bases agree with TRBD2. CDR3 length: 19 residues. From germline, CDR1 is SNHLY and CDR2 FYNNEI. V dropped 4 bases and J dropped 0; count of bases not matched to a gene: 8. CDR3 bases: TGTGCCAGCAGTGCGGGACTAGCGGGAGTGCTGAGCTCCTACAATGAGCAGTTCTTC. Translated: CASSAGLAGVLSSYNEQFF.

Details on this clone: This is likely a read error, given that the CDR3 carries no conserved phenylalanine or tryptophan at its end. The chain employs TRBV5-5 and TRBJ1-6; maybe TRBD1 (5 bases). Trimming cost V 5 bases and J 9 bases, with 15 bases left between them. Germline values: CDR1 SGHKS, CDR2 YYEKEE (reference sequence). CDR3 length: 14 residues. The CDR3 region has the DNA TGTGCCAGCAGGCGGGGCCTGGTTGTTTCACCCCTCCACCTT. Protein: CASRRGLVVSPLHL.

Here the CDR3 DNA reads TGCGCCATCATTAGAGCGAACACCGGGGAGCTGTTTTTT. It encodes CAIIRANTGELFF. This chain connects TRBV10-2 to TRBJ2-2; no reliable D call. There are 13 residues in the CDR3. V lost 10 bases and J lost 0, with 9 bases in between. Germline CDR1 WSHSY, CDR2 SAAADI.

This chain links TRBV21-1 with TRBJ1-5; TRBD1 is the table's D call and was not checked against the DNA. TRBV21-1 counts as a pseudogene. The CDR3 contains 24 residues. Written as DNA, the CDR3 is TGTGCCAGCAGCAAACTGGACAGGGCGTCCGGGTTCATTTGGGTGAGTGCCCAAGTCCAGCCCCAGCATTTT. It specifies CASSKLDRASGFIWVSAQVQPQHF.

The CDR3 nucleotides are TGTGCCAGCAGTTTAATCGCAGGGGGTTGGGGCTACACCTTC. As protein: CASSLIAGGWGYTF. The chain recombines TRBV27 with TRBJ1-2; TRBD1 matches at 7 bases. Germline V gene lookup returns CDR1 MNHEY and CDR2 SMNVEV (reference sequence). Unmatched junction bases numbered 8, after V lost 2 bases and J lost 8 bases. The CDR3 loop spans 14 amino acids.

V gene TRBV27 combines with J gene TRBJ1-5; D gene uncertain. Germline CDR1 and CDR2: MNHEY and SMNVEV (reference sequence). V was shortened by 4 bases and J by 0 bases, with 13 bases between the two germline ends. CDR3 size: 16 residues. The CDR3 coding sequence is TGTGCCAGCAGTTCTCGTTTAGACTATAGCAATCAGCCCCAGCATTTT. This encodes CASSSRLDYSNQPQHF.

This clone was recorded a few times. V usage is TRBV5-1 and J usage is TRBJ2-1; D is possibly TRBD2 (5 bases). CDR1 is SGHRS and CDR2 is YFSETQ in the germline V gene. The CDR3 spans 12 residues. V lost 2 bases, J lost 9 bases, and 9 bases lay in between. CDR3 nucleotide sequence: TGCGCCAGCAGCTTCCCTAGCCGTGAGCAGTTCTTC. It encodes CASSFPSREQFF.